The 11 T cell receptor beta chains below were found in one sample sequenced in a study of T-cell reconstitution after alpha-beta-depleted transplantation in children. Unique molecular identifiers were incorporated during preparation of the TCRbeta library. In TCRdb, the PCR reads were re-called with MiXCR into one record per CDR3 protein. The sample contains hundreds of thousands of distinct CDR3 sequences, about 12% of which appear only once. Sequences were derived from PBMCs from the stem cell graft donor, sampled from the stem cell graft. Receptors originate from a human donor who donated a stem cell graft to a child with acute lymphoblastic leukemia.

This clonotype was counted many times. This chain uses TRBV29-1 with TRBJ1-4; weak D call: TRBD1 (5 bases). CDR1 SQVTM and CDR2 ANQGSEA come from the germline V gene. V shed 6 bases and J shed 0 bases, with 26 bases lying between them. The CDR3 spans 19 residues. CDR3: CSVAIRDTGGPSTNEKLFF. Here the CDR3 DNA reads TGCAGCGTCGCAATAAGGGATACAGGAGGGCCTTCAACTAATGAAAAACTGTTTTTT.

This clonotype was seen ten or more times. The rearrangement uses TRBV6-2 or TRBV6-3 and TRBJ1-5; D not certain. Germline CDR1 reads MNHEY; CDR2 reads SVGEGT. V lost 1 base to trimming and J lost 0 bases, with 10 bases between them. The length of the CDR3 is 16 residues. The CDR3 nucleotides read TGTGCCAGCAGTTACTTTCCGGCCAGTAGCAATCAGCCCCAGCATTTT. Encoded protein: CASSYFPASSNQPQHF.

In its sample, this clonotype was seen many times. This rearrangement joins TRBV7-6 to TRBJ1-1; D is unresolved. The V gene lost 5 bases and the J gene lost 11 bases, with 18 bases spanning the gap. Germline V gives CDR1 SGHVS, CDR2 FNYEAQ. The CDR3 is 13 residues long. CDR3 sequence (DNA): TGTGCCAGCAGCCTGTCTCAGGTTCGGAGGGCTTTCTTT. Residues: CASSLSQVRRAFF.

This clonotype was seen repeatedly, ten times or more. This chain links TRBV10-3 with TRBJ2-6, with D perhaps TRBD1 or TRBD2 (5 bases each). Deletions cut 0 bases from V and 3 bases from J, with 21 bases between. The CDR3 spans 20 residues. Per the germline V gene, CDR1 is ENHRY and CDR2 is SYGVKD. The CDR3 nucleotides are TGTGCCATCAGTGAGTCGAACTCCTTGGGACGGGCAGGTGGGGCCAACGTCCTGACTTTC. It is translated as CAISESNSLGRAGGANVLTF.

This clonotype was detected ten times or more. The V and J genes are TRBV5-8 and TRBJ2-3; TRBD2 aligns across 12 bases. The J segment lost 7 bases and the V segment lost 1 base, leaving 7 bases of the junction unmatched. The CDR3 contains 16 residues. Per germline, CDR1 SGHTS and CDR2 YDEGEE. For the CDR3, the DNA is TGTGCCAGCAGCTTGATGGCTAGCGGGGGGGCGAATACGCAGTATTTT. The encoded protein is CASSLMASGGANTQYF.

This clonotype occurred many times. The chain recombines TRBV12-3 or TRBV12-4 with TRBJ2-1; 10 positions match TRBD2. Trimming cost V 6 bases and J 4 bases; bases outside gene matches: 3. The CDR3 runs to 14 residues. The CDR3 sequence: CASRSSGGYNEQFF. Here the CDR3 DNA reads TGTGCCAGCAGGTCTAGCGGGGGTTACAATGAGCAGTTCTTC.

Ten or more counts support this clonotype. The gene calls are TRBV18 and TRBJ2-6, with D hard to call. Between the trimmed V and J ends, which lost 3 bases and 4 bases, there was a span of 16 bases. Germline CDR1 reads KGHSH; CDR2 reads LQKENI. CDR3 size: 17 residues. CDR3 bases: TGTGCCAGCTCACCGCAGAACACGGGTTCGGGGGCCAACGTCCTGACTTTC. Translating it yields CASSPQNTGSGANVLTF.

This clonotype showed up many times. The chain joins TRBV7-3 to TRBJ2-3, with unresolved D. Trimming took 4 bases from V and 0 from J, leaving 11 bases between them. The CDR3 totals 15 residues. The germline V gene has CDR1 SGHTA and CDR2 FQGTGA. As DNA, the CDR3 is TGTGCCAGCAGCTCTGGGCCTTCTAGCACAGATACGCAGTATTTT. Translation: CASSSGPSSTDTQYF.

This clonotype was detected ten times or more. The chain combines TRBV27 with TRBJ2-7, with D perhaps matching TRBD1 or TRBD2 (6 bases each). Germline V gene sequence: CDR1 MNHEY, CDR2 SMNVEV (reference sequence). There are 11 residues in the CDR3. V lost 8 bases and J 5 bases, leaving 10 bases between the germline ends. DNA for the CDR3: TGTGCCAGCGAGGGGGGCGACGAGCAGTACTTC. The encoded protein is CASEGGDEQYF.

This clonotype was detected ten times or more. The rearrangement links TRBV3-1 to TRBJ1-5, with 9 bases matching TRBD1. Trimming cost V 5 bases and J 3 bases; bases outside gene matches: 8. The CDR3 totals 16 residues. From germline, CDR1 is LGHDT and CDR2 YNNKEL (reference sequence). The CDR3, as DNA: TGTGCCAGCAGCTTGCAGGGACAGGGTCTCAATCAGCCCCAGCATTTT. It yields the protein CASSLQGQGLNQPQHF.

This clonotype was seen at least ten times. V and J are TRBV7-7 and TRBJ2-3; TRBD1 or TRBD2 may be the D gene (5 bases each). CDR3 length: 15 residues. V was cut by 3 bases and J by 0 bases, with 10 bases left in between. Germline V gene data show CDR1 as SSHAT and CDR2 as FNYEAQ (reference sequence). In DNA, the CDR3 is TGTGCCAGCAGCTTGAGGGGCGCTAGCACAGATACGCAGTATTTT. Translating it yields CASSLRGASTDTQYF. Full variable domain (missing parts from reference TRBV7-7 and TRBJ2-3): GAGVSQSPRYKVTKRGQDVTLRCDPISSHATLYWYQQALGQGPEFLTYFNYEAQPDKSGLPSDRFSAERPEGSISTLTIQRTEQRDSAMYRCASSLRGASTDTQYFGPGTRLTVL.